The clone carrying this TCR beta chain was seen at least ten times. Its antigen is not identified. The sample is drawn from a study of T cell repertoires in cytomegalovirus infection. Looking at the study overall: In public TCR beta signatures, there were indications of both CMV infection and matching HLA type. Findings and caveats of the study: The study identified carriers of CMV plus the relevant HLA from cumulative public TCR beta family frequency. Dominating the ex vivo response were TCR beta clonotypes that were CMV-specific and HLA-C-restricted.

TCRdb processed the reads anew with MiXCR; each CDR3 protein has one entry. Here the sample spans about 250,000 distinct CDR3 sequences, approximately 7% being singletons. Sample: PBMCs. This receptor was obtained from a human donor in good health (CMV status not recorded). Some clones in this sample may be carry-over from other donors' samples.

The CDR3 here is CASSLTSLGETQYF. Written as DNA, the CDR3 is TGTGCCAGCAGCCTGACTAGCTTGGGAGAGACCCAGTACTTC. This chain connects TRBV12-3 or TRBV12-4 to TRBJ2-5; 7 bases agree with TRBD2. The CDR3 is made up of 14 amino acids. The ends lost 6 bases at V and 4 bases at J; junction bases unmatched: 8.